The entry below gives a single T cell receptor beta chain sequence along with its context. The sample originates from a study of cytomegalovirus exposure and HLA in healthy donors. The J segment lost 4 bases and the V segment lost 4 bases, leaving 3 bases of the junction unmatched. Germline V gives CDR1 MNHEY, CDR2 SVGAGI. The CDR3 length is 14 residues. The PCR was carried out with 60 Vbeta primers and 13 Jbeta primers. Assay: immunoSEQ multiplex PCR; the TCRdb copy retains only in-frame clones and omits some. This table holds under 200,000 clones. The clonotype was recovered from a young woman in good health and CMV-seropositive. Sequenced input: PBMCs. This sequence joins TRBV6-5 and TRBJ2-7; TRBD2 matches at 11 bases. The CDR3 DNA reads TGTGCCAGCAGTTCACTAGCGGGAGAGTACGAGCAGTACTTC. Translating gives CASSSLAGEYEQYF.